Below, 2 T cell receptor beta chains from the same sample are listed, as sequenced in a study of blood T cell repertoires in COVID-19. Data came from immunoSEQ multiplex PCR; TCRdb stores just in-frame clones and leaves some out. This sample has 150,000 or so clones; 84% occur once, and the top ten carry 11% to 15%. Source material: peripheral blood. The receptors come from a man aged 18 to 29 with active or convalescent COVID-19.

The gene calls are TRBV28 and TRBJ1-2; D is possibly TRBD1 (6 bases). CDR1 is MDHEN and CDR2 is SYDVKM in the germline V gene. V dropped 8 bases and J dropped 8 bases, with 15 bases sitting between them. This CDR3 has 12 residues. CDR3 residues: CASRGGVRGYTF. The CDR3 DNA is TGTGCCAGCCGAGGGGGGGTTCGCGGCTACACCTTC.

This chain uses TRBV7-6 with TRBJ2-1, with 10 bases fitting TRBD2. CDR1 is SGHVS and CDR2 is FNYEAQ in the germline V gene. The CDR3 is 16 amino acids. Trimming took 1 base from V and 8 from J; bases not matched to a gene: 8. The CDR3 is CASSLGHKRGGDEQFF. In nucleotides, the CDR3 is TGTGCCAGCAGCTTAGGACACAAGCGGGGGGGCGATGAGCAGTTCTTC.